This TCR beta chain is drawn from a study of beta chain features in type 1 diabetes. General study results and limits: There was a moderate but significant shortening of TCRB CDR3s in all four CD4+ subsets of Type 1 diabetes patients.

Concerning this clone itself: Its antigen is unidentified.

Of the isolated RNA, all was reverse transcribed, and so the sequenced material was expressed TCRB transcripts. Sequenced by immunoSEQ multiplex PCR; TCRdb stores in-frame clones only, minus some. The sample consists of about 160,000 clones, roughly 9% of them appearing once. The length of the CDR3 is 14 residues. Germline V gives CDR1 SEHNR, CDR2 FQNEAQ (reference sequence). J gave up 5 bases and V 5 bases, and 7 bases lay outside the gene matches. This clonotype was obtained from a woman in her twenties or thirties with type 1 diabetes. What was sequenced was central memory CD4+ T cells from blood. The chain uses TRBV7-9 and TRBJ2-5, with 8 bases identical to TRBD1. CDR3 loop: CASSRTGLLETQYF. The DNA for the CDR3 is TGTGCCAGCAGCAGGACAGGGCTTTTGGAGACCCAGTACTTC.